The clone carrying this T cell receptor (beta chain) was picked up a small number of times. Germline CDR1 and CDR2: MGHRA and YSYEKL. This CDR3 is 16 amino acids long. V was pared by 1 base and J by 2 bases, with 7 bases of the junction left unmatched. TCRdb reanalysed the reads using MiXCR and keeps one entry per CDR3 protein. The table lists roughly 230,000 distinct CDR3 sequences, 22% of them singletons. The data are from a study of T cell repertoires in cytomegalovirus infection. The chain has TRBV4-1 and TRBJ2-7; the match to TRBD1 covers 8 bases. The receptor was derived from a human donor in good health (CMV status not recorded). Some clones in this sample may be carry-over from other donors' samples. The material sequenced was CD8+ T cells from PBMCs. For the CDR3, the DNA is TGCGCCAGCAGCCAAGCCCCGGACAGGGCTACCTACGAGCAGTACTTC. It encodes CASSQAPDRATYEQYF.